This TCR beta chain was sequenced in a study of blood T cells in healthy people across ages. Whole-study findings and limits: A strong correlation was seen between TCR beta diversity and naive T cell percentage.

It was with a sample-barcoded 5' primer and a J-beta primer mix that a second PCR of about 6 to 12 cycles was run. Through a template-switch adaptor with 12 random nucleotides, each cDNA molecule received a tag. TCRdb ran MiXCR on the 5' RACE reads and lists one entry per CDR3 protein. The sample has about 800,000 distinct CDR3 sequences, around 25% seen once; the top ten hold approximately 3.7%. This CDR3 has 14 amino acids. Germline V gene lookup returns CDR1 SGHTA and CDR2 FQGNSA. V was cut by 6 bases and J by 2 bases, with 8 bases left in between. This clonotype was counted only a few times. Its antigen remains unidentified. A further study also used this sample, focusing on T cells of mothers and their children. That paper notes: In the second PCR, M1S primer introduced barcodes and 2-4 random bases. Each child gave 2.5 million to 3.5 million TCR beta CDR3 reads (each mother, over 8.5 million).

What was sequenced was blood. The receptor was derived from a boy aged 5-17 years in good health. This chain uses TRBV7-2 with TRBJ1-6; D is uncertain. The DNA for the CDR3 is TGTGCCAGCAGTGTCAAGGCCTATAATTCACCCCTCCACTTT. Protein product: CASSVKAYNSPLHF.